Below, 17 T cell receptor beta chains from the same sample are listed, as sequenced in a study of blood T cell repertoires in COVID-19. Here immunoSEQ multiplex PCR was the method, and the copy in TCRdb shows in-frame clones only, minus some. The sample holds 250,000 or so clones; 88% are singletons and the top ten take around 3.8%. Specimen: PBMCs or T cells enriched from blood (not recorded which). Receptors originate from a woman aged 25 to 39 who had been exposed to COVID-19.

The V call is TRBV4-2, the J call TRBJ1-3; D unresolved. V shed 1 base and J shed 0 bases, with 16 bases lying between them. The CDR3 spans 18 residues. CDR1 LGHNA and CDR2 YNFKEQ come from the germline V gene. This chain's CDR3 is CASSQVAGGPFSGNTIYF. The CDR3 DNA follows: TGTGCCAGCAGCCAAGTTGCAGGAGGTCCCTTCTCTGGAAACACCATATATTTT.

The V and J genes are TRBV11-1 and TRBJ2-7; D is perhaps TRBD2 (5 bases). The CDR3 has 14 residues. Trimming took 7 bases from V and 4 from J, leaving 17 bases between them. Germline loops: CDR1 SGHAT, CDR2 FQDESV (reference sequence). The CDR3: CASTPDSRRYEQYF. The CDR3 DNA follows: TGTGCCAGCACCCCGGACTCGCGGAGGTACGAGCAGTACTTC.

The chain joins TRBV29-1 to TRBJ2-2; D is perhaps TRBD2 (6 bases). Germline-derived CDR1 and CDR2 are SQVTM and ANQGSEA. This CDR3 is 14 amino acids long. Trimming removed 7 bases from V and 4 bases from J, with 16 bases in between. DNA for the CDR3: TGCAGCGCCGTGGTAGCGGCACGCACCGGGGAGCTGTTTTTT. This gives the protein CSAVVAARTGELFF.

CDR3 in DNA: TGTGCCAGCAGCTTGGCAGGGGGACTAGCGTTGAGCTCCTACAATGAGCAGTTCTTC. This translates into CASSLAGGLALSSYNEQFF. The V gene is TRBV5-4, the J gene TRBJ2-1; 10 bases are shared with TRBD2. Germline V gene sequence: CDR1 SGHNT, CDR2 YYREEE (reference sequence). This CDR3 contains 19 residues. J gave up 0 bases and V 0 bases, and 9 bases lay outside the gene matches.

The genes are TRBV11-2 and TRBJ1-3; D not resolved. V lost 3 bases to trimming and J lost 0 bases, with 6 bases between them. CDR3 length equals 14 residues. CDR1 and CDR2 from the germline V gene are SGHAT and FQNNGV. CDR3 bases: TGTGCCAGCAGCTTTATAGACTCTGGAAACACCATATATTTT. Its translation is CASSFIDSGNTIYF.

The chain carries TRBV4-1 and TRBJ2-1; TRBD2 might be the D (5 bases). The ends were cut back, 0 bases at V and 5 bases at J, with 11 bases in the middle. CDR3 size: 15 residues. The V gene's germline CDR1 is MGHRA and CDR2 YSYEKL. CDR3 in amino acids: CASSQDLASNNEQFF. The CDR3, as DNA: TGCGCCAGCAGCCAAGATCTCGCTAGCAACAATGAGCAGTTCTTC.

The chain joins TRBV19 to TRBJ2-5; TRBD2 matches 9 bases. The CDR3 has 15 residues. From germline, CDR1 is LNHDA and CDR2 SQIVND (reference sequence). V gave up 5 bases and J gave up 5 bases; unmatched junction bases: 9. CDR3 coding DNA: TGTGCCAGTAGTTTCAGTTCTAGCGGGGAGGAGACCCAGTACTTC. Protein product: CASSFSSSGEETQYF.

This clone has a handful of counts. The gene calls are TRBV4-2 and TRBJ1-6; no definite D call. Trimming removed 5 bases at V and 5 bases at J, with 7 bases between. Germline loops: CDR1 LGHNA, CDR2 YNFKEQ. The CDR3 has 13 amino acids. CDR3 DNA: TGTGCCAGCAGCGTAGCAGATAATTCACCCCTCCACTTT. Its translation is CASSVADNSPLHF.

CDR3 DNA: TGCAGCGTGGACCGCGGGAACAGGGGATCTGAGACCCAGTACTTC. This codes for CSVDRGNRGSETQYF. The chain joins TRBV29-1 to TRBJ2-5; TRBD1 is a possible D gene (7 bases). The length of the CDR3 is 15 residues. Trimming left V 6 bases short and J 5 bases short, with 22 bases between. Germline CDR1 and CDR2: SQVTM and ANQGSEA.

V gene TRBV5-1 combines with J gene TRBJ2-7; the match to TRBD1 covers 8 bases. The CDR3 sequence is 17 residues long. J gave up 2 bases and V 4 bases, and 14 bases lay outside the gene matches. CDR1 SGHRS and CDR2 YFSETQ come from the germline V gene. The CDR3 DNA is TGCGCCAGCAGCCCCGGACAGGGAAGGTCCCTCACCTACGAGCAGTACTTC. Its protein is CASSPGQGRSLTYEQYF.

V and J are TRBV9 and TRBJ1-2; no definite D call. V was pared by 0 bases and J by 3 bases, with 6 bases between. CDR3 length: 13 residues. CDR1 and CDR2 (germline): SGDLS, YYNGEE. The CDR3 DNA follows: TGTGCCAGCAGCGTAGTCCCAGACTATGGCTACACCTTC. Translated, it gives CASSVVPDYGYTF.

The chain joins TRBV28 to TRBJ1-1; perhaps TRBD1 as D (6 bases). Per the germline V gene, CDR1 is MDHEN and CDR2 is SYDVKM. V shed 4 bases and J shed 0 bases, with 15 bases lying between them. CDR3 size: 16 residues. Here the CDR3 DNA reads TGTGCCAGCAGTTACCCGCGGGGGCGACTGAACACTGAAGCTTTCTTT. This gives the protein CASSYPRGRLNTEAFF. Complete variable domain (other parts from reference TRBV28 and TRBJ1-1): DVKVTQSSRYLVKRTGEKVFLECVQDMDHENMFWYRQDPGLGLRLIYFSYDVKMKEKGDIPEGYSVSREKKERFSLILESASTNQTSMYLCASSYPRGRLNTEAFFGQGTRLTVV.

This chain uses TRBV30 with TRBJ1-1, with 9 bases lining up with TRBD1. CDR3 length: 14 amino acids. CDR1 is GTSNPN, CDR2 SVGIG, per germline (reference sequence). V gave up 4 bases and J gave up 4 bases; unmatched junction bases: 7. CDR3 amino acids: CAWKVRTGATEAFF. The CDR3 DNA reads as TGTGCCTGGAAGGTCAGGACAGGGGCCACTGAAGCTTTCTTT.

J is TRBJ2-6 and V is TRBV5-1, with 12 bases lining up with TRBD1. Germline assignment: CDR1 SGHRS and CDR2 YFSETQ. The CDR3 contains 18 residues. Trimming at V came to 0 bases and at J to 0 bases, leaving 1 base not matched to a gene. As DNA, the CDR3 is TGCGCCAGCAGCTTGGGGGGACAGGGGGCCTCTGGGGCCAACGTCCTGACTTTC. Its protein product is CASSLGGQGASGANVLTF.

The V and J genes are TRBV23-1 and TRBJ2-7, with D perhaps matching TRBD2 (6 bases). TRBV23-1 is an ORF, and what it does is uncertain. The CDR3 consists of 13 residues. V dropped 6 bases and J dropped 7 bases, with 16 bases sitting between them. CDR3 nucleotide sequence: TGCGCCAGCAGGCGCGGGACGCTATTGGAGCAGTACTTC. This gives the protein CASRRGTLLEQYF.

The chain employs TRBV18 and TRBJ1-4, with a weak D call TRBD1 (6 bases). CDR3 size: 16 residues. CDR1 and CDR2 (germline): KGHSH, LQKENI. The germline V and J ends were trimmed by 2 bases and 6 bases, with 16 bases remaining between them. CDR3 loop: CASSPGPRTADEKLFF. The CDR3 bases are TGTGCCAGCTCACCAGGACCCCGGACAGCTGATGAAAAACTGTTTTTT.

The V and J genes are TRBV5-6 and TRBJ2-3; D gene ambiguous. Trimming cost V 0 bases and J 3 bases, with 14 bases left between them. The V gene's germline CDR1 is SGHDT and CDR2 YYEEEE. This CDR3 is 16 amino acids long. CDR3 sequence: CASSLGLPHGTDTQYF. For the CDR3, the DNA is TGTGCCAGCAGCTTGGGACTTCCGCATGGAACAGATACGCAGTATTTT.